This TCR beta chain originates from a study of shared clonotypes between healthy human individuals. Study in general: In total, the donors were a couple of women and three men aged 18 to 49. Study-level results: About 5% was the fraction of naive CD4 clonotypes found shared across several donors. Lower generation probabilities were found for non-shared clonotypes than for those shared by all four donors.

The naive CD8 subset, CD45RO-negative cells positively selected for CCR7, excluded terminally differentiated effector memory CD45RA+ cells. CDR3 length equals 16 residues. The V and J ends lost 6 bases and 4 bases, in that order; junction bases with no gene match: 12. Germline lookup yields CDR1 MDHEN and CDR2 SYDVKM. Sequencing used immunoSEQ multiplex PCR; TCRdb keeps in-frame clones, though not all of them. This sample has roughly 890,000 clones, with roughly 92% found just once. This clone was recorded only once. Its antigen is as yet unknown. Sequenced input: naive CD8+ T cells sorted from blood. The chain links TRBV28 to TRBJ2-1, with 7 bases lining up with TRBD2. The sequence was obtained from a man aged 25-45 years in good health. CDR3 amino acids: CASRTRGLAAYNEQFF. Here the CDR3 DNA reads TGTGCCAGCAGGACGCGTGGGCTAGCGGCGTACAATGAGCAGTTCTTC.